This T cell receptor (beta chain) is drawn from a study of T cells after yellow fever vaccination. This CDR3 has 16 residues. Trimming removed 2 bases from V and 8 bases from J; junction bases left unmatched: 11. Per germline, CDR1 SEHNR and CDR2 FQNEAQ (reference sequence). This clonotype was seen at least ten times. Each CDR3 protein is one row after TCRdb ran MiXCR on the 5' RACE reads. The sample lists 230,000 or so distinct CDR3 sequences, less than 7.5% occurring once. The TCR comes from a young man who received the YFV17D yellow fever vaccine. Sequenced material: CD4+ T cells sorted from PBMCs, taken on the day of the yellow fever booster vaccination. The V call is TRBV7-9, the J call TRBJ2-1; 8 nucleotides align to TRBD2. CDR3 protein: CASSLRAGTSIYEQFF. In DNA form, the CDR3 reads TGTGCCAGCAGCTTAAGGGCCGGGACTAGTATATATGAGCAGTTCTTC.